Shown below are 23 T cell receptor beta chains from a single sample sequenced in a study of cytomegalovirus exposure and HLA in healthy donors. Use of 60 Vbeta and 13 Jbeta primers characterized the PCR. Method: immunoSEQ multiplex PCR; TCRdb's copy keeps in-frame clones and lacks some. Here the sample table reports roughly 140,000 clones. Material: PBMCs. These receptors all stem from a male donor in good health and CMV-seronegative.

J is TRBJ1-1 and V is TRBV6-5; perhaps TRBD1 as D (6 bases). Germline V gives CDR1 MNHEY, CDR2 SVGAGI. V gave up 9 bases and J gave up 0 bases, with 11 bases separating them. There are 13 residues in the CDR3. The CDR3 sequence is CASRQVMNTEAFF. CDR3 nucleotide sequence: TGTGCCAGTCGACAGGTCATGAACACTGAAGCTTTCTTT.

The chain has TRBV7-9 and TRBJ1-1; 7 bases align to TRBD1. Germline V gene sequence: CDR1 SEHNR, CDR2 FQNEAQ (reference sequence). V shed 5 bases and J 8 bases; nucleotides not matched to a gene: 8. The CDR3 is 13 amino acids. This chain's CDR3 is CASSPLRGLEAFF. The DNA for the CDR3 is TGTGCCAGCAGCCCGCTGAGGGGGCTCGAAGCTTTCTTT.

The rearrangement links TRBV28 to TRBJ2-6; D may be TRBD1 (6 bases). CDR3 length: 16 residues. CDR1 is MDHEN and CDR2 is SYDVKM in the germline V gene. Trimming shortened V by 2 bases and J by 1 base, and 9 bases separated the two germline ends. The CDR3 loop reads CASSLLRGSGANVLTF. The CDR3 DNA is TGTGCCAGCAGTTTACTCAGGGGTTCTGGGGCCAACGTCCTGACTTTC.

The chain combines TRBV9 with TRBJ2-1, with TRBD2 matching over 8 bases. The germline V gene has CDR1 SGDLS and CDR2 YYNGEE. The CDR3 is 15 residues long. With V trimmed by 2 bases and J by 7 bases, 8 bases remained unmatched. The CDR3 sequence: CASSVGGALGNEQFF. CDR3 in DNA: TGTGCCAGCAGCGTCGGGGGGGCCTTGGGAAATGAGCAGTTCTTC.

This chain connects TRBV12-5 to TRBJ2-7; maybe TRBD2 (5 bases). Germline V CDR1 and CDR2: LGHNT, FRNRAP. Between the trimmed V and J ends, which lost 5 bases and 6 bases, there was a span of 14 bases. The CDR3 has 13 amino acids. The CDR3 DNA follows: TGTGCTAGTGGTCCGGGGTCCCCCCCCGAGCAGTACTTC. This encodes CASGPGSPPEQYF.

J is TRBJ1-3 and V is TRBV10-3, with 9 bases fitting TRBD1. The CDR3 loop spans 17 amino acids. The germline V gene encodes CDR1 ENHRY and CDR2 SYGVKD. With V trimmed by 1 base and J by 2 bases, 6 bases remained unmatched. CDR3 protein: CAISEFPGQGAGNTIYF. CDR3 nucleotides: TGTGCCATCAGTGAGTTTCCGGGACAGGGCGCTGGAAACACCATATATTTT.

This chain links TRBV5-1 with TRBJ2-6, with a weak D call TRBD1 (5 bases). Trimming took 3 bases from V and 0 from J, leaving 22 bases between them. Germline values: CDR1 SGHRS, CDR2 YFSETQ. The CDR3 has 20 residues. The CDR3 DNA sequence: TGCGCCAGCAGCTCCGTCTTACTACAGGTCGTAATCTCTGGGGCCAACGTCCTGACTTTC. It encodes CASSSVLLQVVISGANVLTF.

This chain joins TRBV6-6 and TRBJ2-7, with D perhaps matching TRBD1 (5 bases). This CDR3 has 14 residues. The germline V gene encodes CDR1 MNHNY and CDR2 SVGAGI (reference sequence). V was trimmed by 7 bases and J by 6 bases, leaving 19 bases between them. Here the CDR3 reads CASTFPNGQSEQYF. In DNA, the CDR3 is TGTGCCAGCACCTTCCCCAATGGACAATCCGAGCAGTACTTC.

V is TRBV4-3 and J is TRBJ2-1; D may be TRBD2 (6 bases). CDR1 is LGHNA, CDR2 YSLEER, per germline. The germline V and J ends were trimmed by 4 bases and 8 bases, with 15 bases remaining between them. The CDR3 is 14 amino acids. Here the CDR3 DNA reads TGCGCCAGCAGCCCCCGTGTGTCGGGGGATGAGCAGTTCTTC. Translation: CASSPRVSGDEQFF.

The chain has TRBV6-6 and TRBJ2-7, with TRBD2 identical over 15 bases. The ends lost 4 bases at V and 4 bases at J; junction bases unmatched: 5. The CDR3 loop spans 16 amino acids. The germline V gene encodes CDR1 MNHNY and CDR2 SVGAGI (reference sequence). The CDR3 region is CASSLGGTSGGYEQYF. As DNA, the CDR3 is TGTGCCAGCAGTTTAGGCGGGACTAGCGGGGGGTACGAGCAGTACTTC.

The chain carries TRBV27 and TRBJ2-7, with D maybe TRBD2 (6 bases). With 4 bases removed from V and 7 bases from J, the gap between germline ends came to 17 bases. Germline CDR1 MNHEY, CDR2 SMNVEV (reference sequence). The CDR3 extends over 14 amino acids. The chain's CDR3 is CASSSNEVAGEQYF. The CDR3 coding sequence is TGTGCCAGCAGTTCAAACGAGGTGGCGGGGGAGCAGTACTTC.

The chain's CDR3 is CASSLDTGLAAYNEQFF. Written as DNA, the CDR3 is TGTGCCAGCAGCTTAGATACGGGACTAGCCGCCTACAATGAGCAGTTCTTC. The chain links TRBV7-8 to TRBJ2-1, with 9 bases aligning to TRBD2. This CDR3 spans 17 amino acids. Germline loops: CDR1 SGHVS, CDR2 FQNEAQ. Trimming removed 1 base from V and 2 bases from J; junction bases left unmatched: 6.

The rearrangement links TRBV18 to TRBJ1-1, with 7 bases that match TRBD1. J lost 0 bases, V lost 3 bases, and 4 bases had no gene match. Germline V gene data show CDR1 as KGHSH and CDR2 as LQKENI. The CDR3 consists of 15 residues. The CDR3 nucleotides read TGTGCCAGCTCACCCCTGGGACAGCTGAACACTGAAGCTTTCTTT. Translating gives CASSPLGQLNTEAFF.

The chain joins TRBV27 to TRBJ2-3, with 7 bases matching TRBD1. Germline V gives CDR1 MNHEY, CDR2 SMNVEV (reference sequence). The CDR3 spans 13 residues. J lost 3 bases, V lost 6 bases, and 3 bases had no gene match. This chain's CDR3 is CASRGTATDTQYF. The CDR3 DNA sequence: TGTGCCAGCAGGGGGACAGCTACAGATACGCAGTATTTT.

The chain carries TRBV27 and TRBJ2-1, with D perhaps TRBD2 (7 bases). The ends were cut back, 2 bases at V and 7 bases at J, with 15 bases in the middle. The CDR3 totals 15 residues. Germline V gene lookup returns CDR1 MNHEY and CDR2 SMNVEV (reference sequence). As DNA, the CDR3 is TGTGCCAGCAGTTTAGAGGGGGAGGGCCGGAATGAGCAGTTCTTC. This translates into CASSLEGEGRNEQFF.

For the CDR3, the DNA is TGTGCCAGCAGTTTGGGACAGGGGGTCACTGAAGCTTTCTTT. Protein: CASSLGQGVTEAFF. The chain employs TRBV2 and TRBJ1-1; 11 nucleotides agree with TRBD1. CDR3 length equals 14 residues. Germline CDR1 SNHLY, CDR2 FYNNEI. Germline trimming cut 5 bases from V and 4 bases from J; bases unmatched to any gene: 3. Together with reference TRBV2 and TRBJ1-1, the CDR3 gives the full variable domain: EPEVTQTPSHQVTQMGQEVILRCVPISNHLYFYWYRQILGQKVEFLVSFYNNEISEKSEIFDDQFSVERPDGSNFTLKIRSTKLEDSAMYFCASSLGQGVTEAFFGQGTRLTVV.

V is TRBV6-1 and J is TRBJ1-1, with D perhaps matching TRBD1 (5 bases). The V gene's germline CDR1 is MNHNS and CDR2 SASEGT. Trimming pared 2 bases from V and 6 bases from J, leaving 22 bases between. This CDR3 is 17 amino acids long. The CDR3 sequence: CASSEYPITDSRPEAFF. In nucleotides, the CDR3 is TGTGCCAGCAGTGAATATCCAATCACCGACAGTAGGCCTGAAGCTTTCTTT.

This rearrangement joins TRBV2 to TRBJ1-1; TRBD1 is a possible D gene (6 bases). Between the trimmed V and J ends, which lost 3 bases and 4 bases, there was a span of 12 bases. Looked up from germline, CDR1 is SNHLY and CDR2 is FYNNEI. This CDR3 is 14 amino acids long. CDR3 bases: TGTGCCAGCAGTGACAGGGGCGTGAGCACTGAAGCTTTCTTT. Translating it yields CASSDRGVSTEAFF.

The chain couples TRBV9 to TRBJ2-1, with D possibly matching TRBD1 (6 bases). The CDR3 extends over 13 amino acids. Trimming took off 5 bases at V and 4 bases at J, with 10 bases between the two ends. The germline gives CDR1 SGDLS, CDR2 YYNGEE. The CDR3: CASRAGTYNEQFF. The CDR3 DNA reads TGTGCCAGCAGAGCCGGGACATACAATGAGCAGTTCTTC.

The rearrangement links TRBV12-2 to TRBJ1-2. TRBV12-2 represents a pseudogene. The CDR3 is 11 residues long. CDR3 sequence: CASRLLSGYTF. Written as DNA, the CDR3 is TGTGCAAGTCGCCTCTTGAGTGGCTACACCTTC.

The chain couples TRBV7-8 to TRBJ1-4; D is perhaps TRBD1 (6 bases). The CDR3 is 19 amino acids. Per germline, CDR1 SGHVS and CDR2 FQNEAQ. V was cut by 1 base and J by 4 bases, with 22 bases left in between. The CDR3 protein is CASSLDKAGVLTNNEKLFF. The DNA for the CDR3 is TGTGCCAGCAGCTTAGATAAGGCAGGGGTCCTAACCAATAATGAAAAACTGTTTTTT.

The gene calls are TRBV29-1 and TRBJ2-7, with TRBD1 matching 7 bases. The V segment lost 7 bases and the J segment 1 base; nucleotides outside the gene matches: 4. The germline V gene has CDR1 SQVTM and CDR2 ANQGSEA. The CDR3 sequence is 12 residues long. The CDR3 DNA is TGCAGCGCCACAGGGGCATCCTACGAGCAGTACTTC. This gives the protein CSATGASYEQYF.

The rearrangement uses TRBV14 and TRBJ2-7, with 7 bases fitting TRBD2. The germline V gene encodes CDR1 SGHDN and CDR2 FVKESK. The V segment lost 2 bases and the J segment 3 bases; nucleotides outside the gene matches: 1. The CDR3 runs to 13 residues. This CDR3 reads CASSQTSDYEQYF. The CDR3 region has the DNA TGTGCCAGCAGCCAAACTAGCGACTACGAGCAGTACTTC. Variable domain in full (rest from reference TRBV14 and TRBJ2-7): EAGVTQFPSHSVIEKGQTVTLRCDPISGHDNLYWYRRVMGKEIKFLLHFVKESKQDESGMPNNRFLAERTGGTYSTLKVQPAELEDSGVYFCASSQTSDYEQYFGPGTRLTVT.